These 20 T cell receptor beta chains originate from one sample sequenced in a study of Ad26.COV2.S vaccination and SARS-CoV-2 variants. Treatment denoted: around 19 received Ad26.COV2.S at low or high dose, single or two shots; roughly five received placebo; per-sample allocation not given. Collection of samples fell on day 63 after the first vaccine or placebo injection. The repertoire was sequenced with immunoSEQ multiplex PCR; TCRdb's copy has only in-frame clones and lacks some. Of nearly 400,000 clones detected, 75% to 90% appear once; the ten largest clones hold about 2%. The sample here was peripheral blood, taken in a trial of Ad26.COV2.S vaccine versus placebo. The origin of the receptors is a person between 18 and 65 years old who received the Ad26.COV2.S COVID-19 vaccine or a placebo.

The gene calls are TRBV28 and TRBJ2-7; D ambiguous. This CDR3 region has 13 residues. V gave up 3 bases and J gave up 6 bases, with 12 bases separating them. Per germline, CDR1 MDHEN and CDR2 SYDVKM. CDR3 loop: CASSFSSGSEQYF. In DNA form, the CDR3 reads TGTGCCAGCAGTTTTTCTTCGGGTAGCGAGCAGTACTTC.

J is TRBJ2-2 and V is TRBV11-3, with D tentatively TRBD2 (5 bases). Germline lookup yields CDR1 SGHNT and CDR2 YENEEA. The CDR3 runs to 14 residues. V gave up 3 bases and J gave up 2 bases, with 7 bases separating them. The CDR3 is CASSFGVNTGELFF. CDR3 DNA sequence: TGTGCCAGCAGCTTCGGGGTTAACACCGGGGAGCTGTTTTTT.

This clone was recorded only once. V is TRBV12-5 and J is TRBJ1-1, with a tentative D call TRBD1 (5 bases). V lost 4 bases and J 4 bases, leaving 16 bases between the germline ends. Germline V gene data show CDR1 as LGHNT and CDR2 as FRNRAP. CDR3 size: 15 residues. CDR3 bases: TGTGCTAGTGGTTCAACCACAGGATCGCTCACTGAAGCTTTCTTT. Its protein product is CASGSTTGSLTEAFF.

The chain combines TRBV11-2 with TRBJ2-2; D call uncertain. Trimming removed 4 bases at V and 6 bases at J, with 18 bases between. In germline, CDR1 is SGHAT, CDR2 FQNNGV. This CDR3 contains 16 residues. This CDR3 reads CASSSRTDRLAGELFF. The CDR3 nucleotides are TGTGCCAGCAGCTCCCGGACCGATCGCCTTGCCGGGGAGCTGTTTTTT.

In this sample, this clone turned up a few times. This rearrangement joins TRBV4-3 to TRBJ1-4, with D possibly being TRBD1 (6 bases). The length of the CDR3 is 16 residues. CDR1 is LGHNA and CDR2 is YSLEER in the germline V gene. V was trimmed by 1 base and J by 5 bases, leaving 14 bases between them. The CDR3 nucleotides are TGCGCCAGCAGCCAAGCCCGTGATAGGGGGAATGAAAAACTGTTTTTT. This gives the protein CASSQARDRGNEKLFF.

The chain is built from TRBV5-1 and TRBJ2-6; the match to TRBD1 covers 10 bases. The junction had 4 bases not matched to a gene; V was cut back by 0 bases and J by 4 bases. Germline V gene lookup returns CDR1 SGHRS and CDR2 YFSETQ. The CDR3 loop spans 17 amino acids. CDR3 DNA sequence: TGCGCCAGCAGCTTGGCCGGGACAGGGGTCGGGGCCAACGTCCTGACTTTC. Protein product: CASSLAGTGVGANVLTF.

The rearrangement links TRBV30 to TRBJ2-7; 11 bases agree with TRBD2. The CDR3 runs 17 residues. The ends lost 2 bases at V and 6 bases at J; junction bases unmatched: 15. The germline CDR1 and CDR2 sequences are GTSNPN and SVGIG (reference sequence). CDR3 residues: CAWSPSLLAGGPLEQYF. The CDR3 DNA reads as TGTGCCTGGAGTCCCTCTCTCCTAGCGGGAGGCCCCCTCGAGCAGTACTTC. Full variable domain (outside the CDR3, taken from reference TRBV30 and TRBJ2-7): SQTIHQWPATLVQPVGSPLSLECTVEGTSNPNLYWYRQAAGRGLQLLFYSVGIGQISSEVPQNLSASRPQDRQFILSSKKLLLSDSGFYLCAWSPSLLAGGPLEQYFGPGTRLTVT.

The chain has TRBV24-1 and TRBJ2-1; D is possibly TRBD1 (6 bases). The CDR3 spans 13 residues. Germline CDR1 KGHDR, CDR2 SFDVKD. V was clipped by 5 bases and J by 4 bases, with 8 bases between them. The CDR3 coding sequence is TGTGCCACCAGTGGGGGGCGTTACAATGAGCAGTTCTTC. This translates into CATSGGRYNEQFF.

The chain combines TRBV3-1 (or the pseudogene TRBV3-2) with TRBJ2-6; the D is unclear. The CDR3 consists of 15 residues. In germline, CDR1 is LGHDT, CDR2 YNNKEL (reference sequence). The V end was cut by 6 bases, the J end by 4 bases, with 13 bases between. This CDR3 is CASRSFRAGANVLTF. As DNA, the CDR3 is TGTGCCAGCAGGTCCTTTAGGGCCGGGGCCAACGTCCTGACTTTC.

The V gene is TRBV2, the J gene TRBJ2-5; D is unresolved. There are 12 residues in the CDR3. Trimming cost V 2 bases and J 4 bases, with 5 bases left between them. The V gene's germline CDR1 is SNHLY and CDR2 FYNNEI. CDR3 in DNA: TGTGCCAGCAGTGAACTACGAGAGACCCAGTACTTC. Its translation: CASSELRETQYF.

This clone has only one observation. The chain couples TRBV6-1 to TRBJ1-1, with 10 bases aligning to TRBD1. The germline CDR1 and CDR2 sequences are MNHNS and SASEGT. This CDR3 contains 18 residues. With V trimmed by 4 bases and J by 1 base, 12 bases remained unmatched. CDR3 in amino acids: CASSAPGTGERRNTEAFF. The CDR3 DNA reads TGTGCCAGCAGTGCCCCAGGGACAGGGGAAAGGAGGAACACTGAAGCTTTCTTT.

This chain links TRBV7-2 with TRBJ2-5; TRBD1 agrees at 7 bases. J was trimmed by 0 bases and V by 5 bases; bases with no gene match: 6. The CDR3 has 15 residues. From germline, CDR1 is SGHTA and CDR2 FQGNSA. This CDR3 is CASSPLGQYQETQYF. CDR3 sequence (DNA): TGTGCCAGCAGCCCCCTGGGACAGTACCAAGAGACCCAGTACTTC.

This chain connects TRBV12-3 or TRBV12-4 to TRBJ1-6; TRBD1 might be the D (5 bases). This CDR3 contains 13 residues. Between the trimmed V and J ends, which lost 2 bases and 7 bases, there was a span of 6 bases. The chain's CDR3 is CASSLRGNSPLHF. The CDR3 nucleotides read TGTGCCAGCAGTTTACGGGGCAATTCACCCCTCCACTTT.

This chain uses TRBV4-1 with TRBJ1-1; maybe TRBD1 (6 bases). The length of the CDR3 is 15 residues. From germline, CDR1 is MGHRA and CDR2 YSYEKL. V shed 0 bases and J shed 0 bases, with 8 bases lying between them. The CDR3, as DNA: TGCGCCAGCAGCCAAGAAGCAGGGGTGAACACTGAAGCTTTCTTT. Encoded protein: CASSQEAGVNTEAFF.

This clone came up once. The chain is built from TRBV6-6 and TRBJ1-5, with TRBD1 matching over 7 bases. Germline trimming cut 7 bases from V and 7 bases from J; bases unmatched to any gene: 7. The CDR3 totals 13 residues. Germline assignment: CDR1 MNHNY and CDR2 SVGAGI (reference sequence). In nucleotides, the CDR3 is TGTGCCAGCACCCGGGACAGTAGCCAGCCCCAGCATTTT. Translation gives CASTRDSSQPQHF.

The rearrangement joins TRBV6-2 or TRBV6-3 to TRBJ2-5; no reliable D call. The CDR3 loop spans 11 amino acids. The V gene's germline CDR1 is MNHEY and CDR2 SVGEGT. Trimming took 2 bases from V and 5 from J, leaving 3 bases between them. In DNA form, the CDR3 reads TGTGCCAGCAGTTACCCGGAGACCCAGTACTTC. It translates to CASSYPETQYF.

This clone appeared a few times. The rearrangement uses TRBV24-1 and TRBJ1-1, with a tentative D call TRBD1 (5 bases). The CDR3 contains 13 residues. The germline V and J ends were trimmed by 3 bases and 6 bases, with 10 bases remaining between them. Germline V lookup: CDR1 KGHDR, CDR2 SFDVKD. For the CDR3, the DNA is TGTGCCACCAGTGATGCAGGGTACGCTGAAGCTTTCTTT. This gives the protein CATSDAGYAEAFF.

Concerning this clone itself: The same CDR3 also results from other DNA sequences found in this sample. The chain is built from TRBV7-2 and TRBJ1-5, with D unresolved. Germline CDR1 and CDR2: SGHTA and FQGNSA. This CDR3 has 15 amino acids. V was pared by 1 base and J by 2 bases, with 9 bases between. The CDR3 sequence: CASSLGTGRNQPQHF. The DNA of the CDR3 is TGTGCCAGCAGCTTAGGTACGGGCCGCAATCAGCCCCAGCATTTT. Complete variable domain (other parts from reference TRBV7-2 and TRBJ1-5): GAGVSQSPSNKVTEKGKDVELRCDPISGHTALYWYRQSLGQGLEFLIYFQGNSAPDKSGLPSDRFSAERTGGSVSTLTIQRTQQEDSAVYLCASSLGTGRNQPQHFGDGTRLSIL.

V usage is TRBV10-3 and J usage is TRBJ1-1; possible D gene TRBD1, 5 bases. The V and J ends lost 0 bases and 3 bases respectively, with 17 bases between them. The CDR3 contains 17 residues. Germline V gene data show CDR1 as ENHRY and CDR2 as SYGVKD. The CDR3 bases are TGTGCCATCAGTGAGTCGTCAAAGGGGTTGGTAGACACTGAAGCTTTCTTT. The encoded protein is CAISESSKGLVDTEAFF.

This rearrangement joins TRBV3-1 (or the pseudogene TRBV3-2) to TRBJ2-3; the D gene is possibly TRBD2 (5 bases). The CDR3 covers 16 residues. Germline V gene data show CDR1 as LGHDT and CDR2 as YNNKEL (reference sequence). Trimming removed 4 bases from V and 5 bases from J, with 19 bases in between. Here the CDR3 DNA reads TGTGCCAGCAGCCTCCCCGGAGGCCCCAAGGGAGATACGCAGTATTTT. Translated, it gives CASSLPGGPKGDTQYF.